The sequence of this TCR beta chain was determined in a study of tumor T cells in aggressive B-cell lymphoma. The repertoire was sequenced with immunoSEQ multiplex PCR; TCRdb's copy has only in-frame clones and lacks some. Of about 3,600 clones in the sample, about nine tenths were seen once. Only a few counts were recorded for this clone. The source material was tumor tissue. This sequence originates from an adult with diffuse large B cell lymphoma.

The CDR3 here is CASSFFSGHTGELFF. The CDR3, as DNA: TGTGCCAGCAGCTTTTTTAGCGGACACACCGGGGAGCTGTTTTTT. The V and J genes are TRBV7-2 and TRBJ2-2; a possible D gene is TRBD2 (6 bases). The CDR3 sequence is 15 residues long. CDR1 and CDR2 from the germline V gene are SGHTA and FQGNSA. V shed 3 bases and J shed 3 bases, with 11 bases lying between them.